Listed below are T cell receptor beta chains from one sample, sequenced in a study of blood T cell repertoires in COVID-19. The method was immunoSEQ multiplex PCR; TCRdb's version includes in-frame clones alone and lacks a portion of them. This table has approximately 70,000 clones, roughly 90% appearing once. Sequenced material: peripheral blood. These TCRs come from an older woman with acute or convalescent COVID-19. Both conserved end residues are part of each CDR3. A D gene is named only where the DNA matches it firmly. Clone size is stated in some rows and not others, as once, few, many or a class when expanded.

TRBJ1-2 | TRBV7-2 | NA | TRBD1 | CASSLDRGPGGYTF | TGTGCCAGCAGCTTAGACAGGGGGCCCGGTGGCTACACCTTC
TRBJ2-3 | TRBV6-5 | NA | TRBD2 | CASRASGRASDTQYF | TGTGCCAGCAGAGCCAGCGGGAGGGCTTCAGATACGCAGTATTTT
TRBJ1-2 | TRBV2 | NA | TRBD1 | CASSERGQIQYGYTF | TGTGCCAGCAGTGAAAGGGGACAGATACAGTATGGCTACACCTTC
TRBJ1-4 | TRBV5-6 | NA | TRBD1 | CASSIRQGVTNEKLFF | TGTGCCAGCAGCATACGACAGGGAGTAACTAATGAAAAACTGTTTTTT
TRBJ1-5 | TRBV18 | NA | NA | CASSPSGSNQPQHF | TGTGCCAGCTCACCTTCGGGGAGCAATCAGCCCCAGCATTTT
TRBJ2-2 | TRBV18 | NA | NA | CASSPAQGNTGELFF | TGTGCCAGCTCACCGGCACAGGGGAACACCGGGGAGCTGTTTTTT
TRBJ2-1 | TRBV10-2 | NA | TRBD2 | CASSDTSGGAYNEQFF | TGCGCCAGCAGTGATACAAGCGGGGGGGCCTACAATGAGCAGTTCTTC
TRBJ2-1 | TRBV27 | NA | TRBD2 | CASSLGRASGAREQFF | TGTGCCAGCAGTTTGGGGCGAGCTAGCGGGGCCCGGGAGCAGTTCTTC
TRBJ2-1 | TRBV10-3 | once | NA | CAISVGRYSYNEQFF | TGTGCCATCAGTGTGGGCAGGTATTCCTACAATGAGCAGTTCTTC
TRBJ2-5 | TRBV19 | NA | TRBD2 | CASSIGLAGAPQETQYF | TGTGCCAGTAGTATAGGGCTAGCGGGGGCCCCCCAAGAGACCCAGTACTTC
TRBJ2-5 | TRBV24-1 | NA | NA | CATSDLGGESETQYF | TGTGCCACCAGTGATTTAGGGGGGGAGTCAGAGACCCAGTACTTC
TRBJ1-4 | TRBV7-2 | once | NA | CASSLGGGWDEKLFF | TGTGCCAGCAGCTTAGGGGGGGGCTGGGATGAAAAACTGTTTTTT
TRBJ2-5 | TRBV27 | NA | NA | CASSTRPGEETQYF | TGTGCCAGCAGTACACGCCCGGGGGAAGAGACCCAGTACTTC
TRBJ2-1 | TRBV23-1 | NA | TRBD2 | CASSQSSSGSSSYNEQFF | TGCGCCAGCAGTCAATCGTCTAGCGGGTCAAGCTCCTACAATGAGCAGTTCTTC
TRBJ1-5 | TRBV7-9 | NA | TRBD1 | CASSREGAYQPQHF | TGTGCCAGCAGCCGGGAGGGGGCTTATCAGCCCCAGCATTTT
TRBJ2-3 | TRBV18 | NA | NA | CASSPGIRESTDTQYF | TGTGCCAGCTCACCAGGGATCCGGGAAAGCACAGATACGCAGTATTTT
TRBJ1-2 | TRBV9 | NA | NA | CASSAPGVNYGYTF | TGTGCCAGCAGCGCACCGGGGGTGAACTATGGCTACACCTTC
TRBJ1-1 | TRBV6-2/TRBV6-3 | NA | NA | CASSSDRPEAFF | TGTGCCAGCAGCTCCGACAGACCTGAAGCTTTCTTT
TRBJ1-5 | TRBV19 | NA | TRBD1 | CASSIQGDNQPQHF | TGTGCCAGTAGTATACAGGGGGACAATCAGCCCCAGCATTTT
TRBJ1-6 | TRBV5-5 | once | TRBD1 | CASSPWLRDRVILNSPLHF | TGTGCCAGCAGCCCATGGCTTCGGGACAGGGTAATTTTAAATTCACCCCTCCACTTT
TRBJ1-2 | TRBV6-1 | NA | NA | CASSERGTGYTF | TGTGCCAGCAGTGAACGAGGGACAGGCTACACCTTC
TRBJ2-5 | TRBV5-1 | NA | TRBD2 | CASSPGTTISETQYF | TGCGCCAGCAGCCCCGGGACTACGATATCGGAGACCCAGTACTTC
TRBJ1-6 | TRBV5-4 | NA | NA | CASSFGSRASSYNSPLHF | TGTGCCAGCAGCTTCGGCTCCAGGGCGAGCTCCTATAATTCACCCCTCCACTTT
TRBJ1-6 | TRBV19 | NA | NA | CASSAGTSSPLHF | TGTGCCAGTAGTGCCGGGACTAGTTCACCCCTCCACTTT
TRBJ1-2 | TRBV28 | NA | NA | CASSPGGGSAYGYTF | TGTGCCAGCAGTCCCGGCGGGGGTAGTGCCTATGGCTACACCTTC
TRBJ2-5 | TRBV19 | few | TRBD2 | CASSIERTSRAGVLRGETQYF | TGTGCCAGTAGTATAGAGAGGACGAGTAGAGCGGGGGTCCTTAGAGGAGAGACCCAGTACTTC
TRBJ2-1 | TRBV19 | NA | TRBD1 | CASRGQGRTSLYNEQFF | TGTGCCAGTCGGGGACAGGGGCGGACTAGCCTCTACAATGAGCAGTTCTTC
TRBJ1-1 | TRBV6-5 | NA | NA | CASSWGGGNTEAFF | TGTGCCAGCAGTTGGGGGGGCGGGAACACTGAAGCTTTCTTT
TRBJ2-4 | TRBV19 | NA | NA | CASSIVGASDKNIQYF | TGTGCCAGTAGTATAGTAGGGGCGTCTGACAAAAACATTCAGTACTTC
TRBJ1-5 | TRBV28 | NA | NA | CASSFRVRNQPQHF | TGTGCCAGCAGTTTCAGGGTCCGGAATCAGCCCCAGCATTTT
TRBJ2-1 | TRBV6-5 | NA | TRBD2 | CASSYSAGGFGEQFF | TGTGCCAGCAGTTACTCAGCGGGAGGGTTCGGTGAGCAGTTCTTC
TRBJ2-6 | TRBV28 | NA | NA | CASSATGSGANVLTF | TGTGCCAGCAGTGCCACAGGCTCTGGGGCCAACGTCCTGACTTTC
TRBJ1-3 | TRBV5-1 | NA | NA | CASSWGSGGAGNTIYF | TGCGCCAGCAGCTGGGGCTCCGGGGGTGCTGGAAACACCATATATTTT
TRBJ2-2 | TRBV7-2 | few | TRBD1 | CASSLSRGQGTGELFF | TGTGCCAGCAGCTTATCGAGGGGACAGGGGACCGGGGAGCTGTTTTTT
TRBJ1-5 | TRBV7-2 | once | NA | CASSLAGRGQPQHF | TGTGCCAGCAGCTTAGCAGGGAGAGGGCAGCCCCAGCATTTT
TRBJ2-1 | TRBV6-4 | NA | TRBD1 | CASSSQGASYNEQFF | TGTGCCAGCAGTTCACAGGGGGCCTCCTACAATGAGCAGTTCTTC
TRBJ2-2 | TRBV3-1/TRBV3-2 | NA | NA | CASSQEGFNTGELFF | TGTGCCAGCAGCCAAGAGGGCTTCAACACCGGGGAGCTGTTTTTT
TRBJ1-1 | TRBV25-1 | NA | NA | CASSGPWATEAFF | TGTGCCAGCAGTGGGCCCTGGGCCACTGAAGCTTTCTTT
TRBJ1-2 | TRBV14 | NA | NA | CASSQVAGQHYGYTF | TGTGCCAGCAGCCAAGTAGCAGGGCAGCACTATGGCTACACCTTC
TRBJ1-5 | TRBV20-1 | NA | NA | CSASPGTFSNQPQHF | TGCAGTGCTAGTCCCGGGACATTTAGCAATCAGCCCCAGCATTTT
TRBJ1-5 | TRBV19 | once | TRBD1 | CASSIGYRGRSNQPQHF | TGTGCCAGTAGTATTGGGTACAGGGGGCGAAGCAATCAGCCCCAGCATTTT
TRBJ1-5 | TRBV6-2/TRBV6-3 | NA | NA | CASSYSNVGTQSGNDQPQHF | TGTGCCAGCAGTTACTCGAATGTAGGCACCCAATCGGGTAACGATCAGCCCCAGCATTTT
TRBJ2-2 | TRBV6-5 | NA | TRBD1 | CATRTGNTGELFF | TGTGCCACCCGGACAGGTAACACCGGGGAGCTGTTTTTT
TRBJ2-3 | TRBV9 | NA | TRBD2 | CASSPRTSSHGDTQYF | TGTGCCAGCAGCCCCCGGACTAGCTCCCACGGAGATACGCAGTATTTT
TRBJ1-2 | TRBV4-2 | NA | NA | CASSHPAGVPNYGYTF | TGTGCCAGCAGCCACCCCGCCGGGGTGCCCAACTATGGCTACACCTTC
TRBJ1-4 | TRBV6-5 | few | NA | CASWGGNEKLFF | TGTGCCAGCTGGGGGGGAAATGAAAAACTGTTTTTT
TRBJ2-5 | TRBV11-2 | NA | TRBD2 | CASSLAGGSIETQYF | TGTGCCAGCTCCCTAGCGGGGGGTAGTATCGAGACCCAGTACTTC
TRBJ1-1 | TRBV19 | once | NA | CASSMQKNTEAFF | TGTGCCAGTAGTATGCAGAAGAACACTGAAGCTTTCTTT
TRBJ2-1 | TRBV7-2 | NA | TRBD2 | CASSLALAVGGNEQFF | TGTGCCAGCAGCTTAGCACTAGCAGTCGGGGGGAATGAGCAGTTCTTC
TRBJ2-3 | TRBV13 | few | TRBD1 | CASSLQGGTDTQYF | TGTGCCAGCAGCCTACAGGGGGGAACAGATACGCAGTATTTT
TRBJ2-5 | TRBV6-2/TRBV6-3 | NA | NA | CASSKNRLGETQYF | TGTGCCAGCAGTAAAAATCGACTAGGAGAGACCCAGTACTTC
TRBJ1-2 | TRBV5-4 | NA | NA | CASSRRFPGTPANYGYTF | TGTGCCAGCAGCCGTCGCTTCCCCGGGACACCAGCTAACTATGGCTACACCTTC
TRBJ1-1 | TRBV19 | NA | NA | CASSIRQLNTEAFF | TGTGCCAGTAGTATTCGACAGCTTAACACTGAAGCTTTCTTT
TRBJ1-1 | TRBV2 | NA | NA | CASSAGWGGSEAFF | TGTGCCAGCAGTGCCGGGTGGGGGGGATCTGAAGCTTTCTTT